This TCR beta chain was retrieved from a study of neoadjuvant anti-PD-1 for oral cavity cancer. Study information: Before surgery, most patients got three to four biweekly 3 mg/kg nivolumab doses.

Profiling relied on immunoSEQ multiplex PCR, and the TCRdb table lists in-frame clones only, not all of them. Of almost 8,500 clones in the sample, roughly 70% were seen once. As for this clone: The antigen remains unidentified.

There are 18 residues in the CDR3. CDR1 SGHVS and CDR2 FQNEAQ come from the germline V gene. The V segment lost 1 base and the J segment 0 bases; nucleotides outside the gene matches: 3. Study-level points and caveats: TCR analyses covered only a few patients per response group. After neoadjuvant nivolumab, PBMC T cell clonality was significantly higher in non-responders than responders.

This sample's time point: after neoadjuvant nivolumab, at surgical resection. Patients had HPV-negative, locally advanced oral cavity squamous cell carcinoma. The sample was PBMCs, taken after nivolumab (anti-PD-1) treatment. The chain is built from TRBV7-8 and TRBJ2-2; 12 bases agree with TRBD2. This sequence originates from a person between 35 and 79 years old with oral cavity squamous cell carcinoma. This chain's CDR3 is CASSLVASGGANTGELFF. The CDR3 nucleotides read TGTGCCAGCAGCTTAGTGGCTAGCGGGGGGGCGAACACCGGGGAGCTGTTTTTT.